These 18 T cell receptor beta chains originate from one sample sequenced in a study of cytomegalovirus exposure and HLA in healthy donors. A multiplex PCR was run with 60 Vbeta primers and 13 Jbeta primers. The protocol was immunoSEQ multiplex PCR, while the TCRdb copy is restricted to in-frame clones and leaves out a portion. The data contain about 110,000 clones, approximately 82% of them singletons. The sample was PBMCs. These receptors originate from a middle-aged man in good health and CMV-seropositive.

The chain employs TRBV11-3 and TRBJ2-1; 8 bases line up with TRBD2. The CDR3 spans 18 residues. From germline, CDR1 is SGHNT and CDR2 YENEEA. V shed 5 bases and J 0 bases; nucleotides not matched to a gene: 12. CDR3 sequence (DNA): TGTGCCAGCAGCGGGAGGTTCTTGGGACTAGTCTCCTACAATGAGCAGTTCTTC. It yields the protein CASSGRFLGLVSYNEQFF.

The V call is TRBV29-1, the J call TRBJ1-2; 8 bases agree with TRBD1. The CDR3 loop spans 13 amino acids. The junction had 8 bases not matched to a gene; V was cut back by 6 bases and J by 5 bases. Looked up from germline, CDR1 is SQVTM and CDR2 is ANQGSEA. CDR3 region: CSVLTGDPYGYTF. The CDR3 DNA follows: TGCAGCGTCCTGACAGGGGACCCGTATGGCTACACCTTC.

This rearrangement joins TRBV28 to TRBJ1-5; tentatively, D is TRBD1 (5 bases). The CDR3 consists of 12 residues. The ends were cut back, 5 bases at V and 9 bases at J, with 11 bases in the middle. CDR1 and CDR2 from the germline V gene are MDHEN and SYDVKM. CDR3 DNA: TGTGCCAGCAGTCTTGCCGGGGGGCCCCAGCATTTT. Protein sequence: CASSLAGGPQHF. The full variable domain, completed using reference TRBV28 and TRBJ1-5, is DVKVTQSSRYLVKRTGEKVFLECVQDMDHENMFWYRQDPGLGLRLIYFSYDVKMKEKGDIPEGYSVSREKKERFSLILESASTNQTSMYLCASSLAGGPQHFGDGTRLSIL.

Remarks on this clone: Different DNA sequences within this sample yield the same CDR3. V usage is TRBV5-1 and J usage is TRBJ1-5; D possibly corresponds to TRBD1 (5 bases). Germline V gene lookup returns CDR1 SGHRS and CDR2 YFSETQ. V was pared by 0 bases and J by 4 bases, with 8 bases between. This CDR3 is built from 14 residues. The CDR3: CASSLAGSNQPQHF. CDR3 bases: TGCGCCAGCAGCTTGGCAGGGTCAAATCAGCCCCAGCATTTT.

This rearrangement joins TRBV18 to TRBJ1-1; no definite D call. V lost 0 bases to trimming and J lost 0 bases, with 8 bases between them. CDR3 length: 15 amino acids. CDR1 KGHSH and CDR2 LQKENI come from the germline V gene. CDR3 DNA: TGTGCCAGCTCACCACCGTCCGGGTTGAACACTGAAGCTTTCTTT. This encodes CASSPPSGLNTEAFF.

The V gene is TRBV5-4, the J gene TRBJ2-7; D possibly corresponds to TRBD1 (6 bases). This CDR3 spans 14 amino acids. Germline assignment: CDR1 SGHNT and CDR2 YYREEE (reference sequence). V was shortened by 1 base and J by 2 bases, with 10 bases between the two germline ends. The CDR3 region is CASSLRQGTYEQYF. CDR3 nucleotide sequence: TGTGCCAGCAGCTTGCGTCAGGGGACCTACGAGCAGTACTTC.

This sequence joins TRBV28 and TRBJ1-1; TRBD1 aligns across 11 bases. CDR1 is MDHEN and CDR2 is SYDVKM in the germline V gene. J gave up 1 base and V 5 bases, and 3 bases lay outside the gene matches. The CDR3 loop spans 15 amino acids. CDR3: CASSGQGARNTEAFF. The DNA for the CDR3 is TGTGCCAGCAGTGGACAGGGGGCGAGGAACACTGAAGCTTTCTTT.

CDR3 sequence (DNA): TGTGCCAGTAGTCAGTCCGGGGGGGGCTCCTACGAGCAGTACTTC. Translation: CASSQSGGGSYEQYF. This chain links TRBV19 with TRBJ2-7; 8 bases are shared with TRBD2. Germline V gives CDR1 LNHDA, CDR2 SQIVND (reference sequence). V lost 5 bases and J lost 0; bases outside the gene matches: 6. CDR3 length equals 15 residues. Using reference TRBV19 and TRBJ2-7 for the parts outside the CDR3, the full variable domain is DGGITQSPKYLFRKEGQNVTLSCEQNLNHDAMYWYRQDPGQGLRLIYYSQIVNDFQKGDIAEGYSVSREKKESFPLTVTSAQKNPTAFYLCASSQSGGGSYEQYFGPGTRLTVT.

CDR3 amino acids: CASRGGGPLHF. In DNA, the CDR3 is TGTGCCAGTAGAGGGGGGGGGCCCCTCCACTTT. The chain recombines TRBV19 with TRBJ1-6, with D possibly matching TRBD1 (6 bases). The V gene's germline CDR1 is LNHDA and CDR2 SQIVND (reference sequence). Trimming took 6 bases from V and 13 from J, leaving 10 bases between them. The CDR3 spans 11 residues.

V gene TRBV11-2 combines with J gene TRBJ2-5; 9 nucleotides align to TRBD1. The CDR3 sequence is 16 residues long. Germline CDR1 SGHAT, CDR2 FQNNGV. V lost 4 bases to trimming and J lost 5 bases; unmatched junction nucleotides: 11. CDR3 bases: TGTGCCAGCAGCTCCAAGGACAGGGGAATCAGGGAGACCCAGTACTTC. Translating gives CASSSKDRGIRETQYF.

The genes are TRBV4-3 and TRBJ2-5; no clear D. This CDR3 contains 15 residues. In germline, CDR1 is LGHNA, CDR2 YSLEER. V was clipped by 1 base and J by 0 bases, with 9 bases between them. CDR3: CASSQVHGYQETQYF. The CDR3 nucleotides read TGCGCCAGCAGCCAAGTTCACGGGTACCAAGAGACCCAGTACTTC.

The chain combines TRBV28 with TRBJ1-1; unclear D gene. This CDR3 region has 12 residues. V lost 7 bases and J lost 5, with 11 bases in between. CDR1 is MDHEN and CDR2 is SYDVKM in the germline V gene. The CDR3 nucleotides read TGTGCCAGCACTTCTTCCGGTACTGAAGCTTTCTTT. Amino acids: CASTSSGTEAFF. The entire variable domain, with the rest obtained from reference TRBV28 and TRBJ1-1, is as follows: DVKVTQSSRYLVKRTGEKVFLECVQDMDHENMFWYRQDPGLGLRLIYFSYDVKMKEKGDIPEGYSVSREKKERFSLILESASTNQTSMYLCASTSSGTEAFFGQGTRLTVV.

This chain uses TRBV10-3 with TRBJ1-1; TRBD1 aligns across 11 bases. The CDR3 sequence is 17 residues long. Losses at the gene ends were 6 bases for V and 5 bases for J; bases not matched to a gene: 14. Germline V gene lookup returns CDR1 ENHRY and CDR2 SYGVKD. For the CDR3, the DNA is TGTGCCATCAGCAAGGGGGGACAGGGGGGAAGGAGAACTGAAGCTTTCTTT. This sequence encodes CAISKGGQGGRRTEAFF.

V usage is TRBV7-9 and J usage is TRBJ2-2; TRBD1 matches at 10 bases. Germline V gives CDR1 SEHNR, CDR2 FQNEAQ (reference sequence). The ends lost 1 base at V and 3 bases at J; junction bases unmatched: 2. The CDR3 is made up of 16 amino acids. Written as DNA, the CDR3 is TGTGCCAGCAGCTTAGGACAGGGGGCAGACACCGGGGAGCTGTTTTTT. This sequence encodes CASSLGQGADTGELFF.

CDR3 residues: CASMRTGVGNTIYF. CDR3 bases: TGTGCCAGTATGAGGACAGGGGTCGGAAACACCATATATTTT. V is TRBV19 and J is TRBJ1-3, with TRBD1 matching over 9 bases. CDR3 length: 14 residues. CDR1 LNHDA and CDR2 SQIVND come from the germline V gene (reference sequence). The V segment lost 7 bases and the J segment 4 bases; nucleotides outside the gene matches: 5.

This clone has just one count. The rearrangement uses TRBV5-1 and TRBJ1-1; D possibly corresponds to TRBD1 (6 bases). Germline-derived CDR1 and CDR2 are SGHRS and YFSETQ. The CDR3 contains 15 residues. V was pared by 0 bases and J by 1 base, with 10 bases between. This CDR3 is CASSLGPGENTEAFF. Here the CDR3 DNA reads TGCGCCAGCAGCTTGGGGCCAGGGGAGAACACTGAAGCTTTCTTT.

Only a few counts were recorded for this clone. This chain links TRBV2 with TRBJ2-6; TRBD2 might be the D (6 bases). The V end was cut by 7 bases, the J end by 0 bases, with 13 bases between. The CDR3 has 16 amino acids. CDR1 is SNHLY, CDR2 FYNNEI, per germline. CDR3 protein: CASTRDWFSGANVLTF. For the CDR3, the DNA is TGTGCCAGCACGAGGGACTGGTTCTCTGGGGCCAACGTCCTGACTTTC.

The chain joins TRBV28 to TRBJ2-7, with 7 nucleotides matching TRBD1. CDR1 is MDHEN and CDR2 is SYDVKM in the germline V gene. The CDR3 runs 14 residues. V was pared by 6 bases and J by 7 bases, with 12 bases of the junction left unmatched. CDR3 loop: CASRSSYRGSEQYF. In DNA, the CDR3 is TGTGCCAGCAGAAGCTCTTACAGGGGTAGTGAGCAGTACTTC.